One sample yielded the 4 T cell receptor beta chains listed below, sequenced in a study of beta chain features in type 1 diabetes. Investigators reverse transcribed all isolated RNA, so they sequenced expressed TCRB transcripts. Clones were read by immunoSEQ multiplex PCR, and TCRdb kept only the in-frame ones, dropping some. In the table there are some 99,000 clones, less than 40% of which are singletons. The sample comprised stem cell memory CD4+ T cells from blood. The receptors come from a young woman in good health.

The chain carries TRBV27 and TRBJ2-7; 9 bases are shared with TRBD2. Germline values: CDR1 MNHEY, CDR2 SMNVEV (reference sequence). J gave up 2 bases and V 4 bases, and 6 bases lay outside the gene matches. CDR3 size: 15 residues. CDR3 in amino acids: CASSSSGLAPYEQYF. In DNA, the CDR3 is TGTGCCAGCAGTTCTAGCGGACTAGCGCCCTACGAGCAGTACTTC.

This clone was detected a few times. V gene TRBV19 combines with J gene TRBJ1-2, with a possible D match to TRBD1 (5 bases). Germline V gene sequence: CDR1 LNHDA, CDR2 SQIVND (reference sequence). The CDR3 runs 13 residues. Deletions cut 7 bases from V and 4 bases from J, with 13 bases between. The chain's CDR3 is CASTGWFGYGYTF. The CDR3 coding sequence is TGTGCCAGTACAGGGTGGTTCGGCTATGGCTACACCTTC.

This clone was detected only a few times. V gene TRBV12-5 combines with J gene TRBJ2-2, with D possibly TRBD1 on 7 matching bases. The CDR3 covers 17 residues. Trimming pared 0 bases from V and 1 base from J, leaving 12 bases between. Germline lookup yields CDR1 LGHNT and CDR2 FRNRAP. CDR3 nucleotides: TGTGCTAGTGGTTTGGTCGTCAGGGGGGAGAACACCGGGGAGCTGTTTTTT. This translates into CASGLVVRGENTGELFF.

The CDR3 region is CASSAFGQGSYEQYF. The CDR3 coding sequence is TGTGCCAGTAGTGCCTTTGGACAGGGGAGTTACGAGCAGTACTTC. The chain carries TRBV19 and TRBJ2-7; 9 bases line up with TRBD1. With V trimmed by 5 bases and J by 4 bases, 9 bases remained unmatched. The length of the CDR3 is 15 residues. CDR1 and CDR2 from the germline V gene are LNHDA and SQIVND (reference sequence). Full variable domain (missing parts from reference TRBV19 and TRBJ2-7): DGGITQSPKYLFRKEGQNVTLSCEQNLNHDAMYWYRQDPGQGLRLIYYSQIVNDFQKGDIAEGYSVSREKKESFPLTVTSAQKNPTAFYLCASSAFGQGSYEQYFGPGTRLTVT.